This TCR beta chain emerged from a study of beta chain features in type 1 diabetes. cDNA synthesis used the whole RNA isolate, giving expressed TCRB sequences. Repertoires were generated with immunoSEQ multiplex PCR, while TCRdb's copy carries only in-frame clones and drops some. The data show fewer than 300,000 clones, around 9.9% seen once. CDR3 length equals 15 residues. Germline CDR1 reads MNHEY; CDR2 reads SVGAGI. V dropped 4 bases and J dropped 1 base, with 11 bases sitting between them. Overall study results and limits: More deletions and fewer insertions at VDJ junctions were seen in type 1 diabetes patients. HLA effects on TCRB rearrangement stayed unresolved here. Significant though moderate, a shortening of TCRB CDR3s appeared in all four CD4+ subsets of Type 1 diabetes patients.

On this clone: Its cognate antigen is unknown.

This receptor was identified in a man aged 25-45 years with type 1 diabetes. The chain recombines TRBV6-5 with TRBJ2-4, with D possibly being TRBD1 (5 bases). The specimen sequenced was naive CD4+ T cells from blood. The CDR3 sequence: CASSSAGRAKNIQYF. The CDR3 DNA reads TGTGCCAGCAGTTCCGCAGGGCGGGCCAAAAACATTCAGTACTTC.